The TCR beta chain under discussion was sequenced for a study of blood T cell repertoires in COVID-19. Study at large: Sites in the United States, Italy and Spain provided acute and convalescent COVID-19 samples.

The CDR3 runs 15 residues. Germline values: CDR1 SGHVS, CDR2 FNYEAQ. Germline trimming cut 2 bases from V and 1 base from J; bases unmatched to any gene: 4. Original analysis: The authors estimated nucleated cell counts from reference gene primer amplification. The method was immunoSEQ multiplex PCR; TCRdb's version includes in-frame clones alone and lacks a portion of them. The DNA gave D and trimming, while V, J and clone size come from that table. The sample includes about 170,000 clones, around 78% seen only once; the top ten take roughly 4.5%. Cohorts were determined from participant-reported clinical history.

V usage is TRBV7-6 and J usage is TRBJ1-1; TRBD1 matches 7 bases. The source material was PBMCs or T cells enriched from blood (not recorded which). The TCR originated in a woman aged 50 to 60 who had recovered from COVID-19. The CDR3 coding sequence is TGTGCCAGCAGCTTACACAGGGGATCGAACACTGAAGCTTTCTTT. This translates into CASSLHRGSNTEAFF.